Presented here are 14 T cell receptor beta chains from one specimen sequenced in a study of OX40 agonist ivuxolimab in advanced cancers. Profiled with immunoSEQ multiplex PCR; TCRdb holds only in-frame clones, not every one. The sample carries tens of thousands of clones, over 85% recorded once. Sequenced material: CD4+ or CD8+ T cells sorted from blood, taken in a trial of the OX40 agonist ivuxolimab. The receptors derive from an adult with an advanced solid tumor such as melanoma, head and neck, liver or kidney cancer.

The rearrangement links TRBV18 to TRBJ2-5, with TRBD1 as a possible D gene (5 bases). The CDR3 runs to 15 residues. Deletions cut 1 base from V and 1 base from J, with 10 bases between. Germline assignment: CDR1 KGHSH and CDR2 LQKENI. The DNA of the CDR3 is TGTGCCAGCTCACCACAGGGGATCGGCCAAGAGACCCAGTACTTC. Translation gives CASSPQGIGQETQYF.

This clone showed up just once. Other DNA sequences within the sample encode an identical CDR3. This chain connects TRBV9 to TRBJ2-1, with TRBD2 matching over 8 bases. This CDR3 is 16 amino acids long. Germline-derived CDR1 and CDR2 are SGDLS and YYNGEE. Germline trimming cut 2 bases from V and 0 bases from J; bases unmatched to any gene: 4. As DNA, the CDR3 is TGTGCCAGCAGCGTTCAAGCGGGAGTCTCCTACAATGAGCAGTTCTTC. It codes for CASSVQAGVSYNEQFF.

The V gene is TRBV5-1, the J gene TRBJ2-3; D not resolved. Germline V gives CDR1 SGHRS, CDR2 YFSETQ. With 0 bases removed from V and 0 bases from J, the gap between germline ends came to 8 bases. This CDR3 has 15 residues. CDR3 residues: CASSLERISTDTQYF. CDR3 DNA sequence: TGCGCCAGCAGCTTGGAGCGTATTAGCACAGATACGCAGTATTTT.

V usage is TRBV28 and J usage is TRBJ2-3; 10 bases fit TRBD2. This CDR3 has 13 amino acids. The V gene end was trimmed by 10 bases and the J gene end by 6 bases; junction bases not matched to a gene: 7. CDR1 MDHEN and CDR2 SYDVKM come from the germline V gene. As DNA, the CDR3 is TGTGCCACCTTACTAGCGGGGAGGGATACGCAGTATTTT. Protein product: CATLLAGRDTQYF.

The J gene is TRBJ1-5, the V gene TRBV19; 9 bases align to TRBD1. Germline V gene data show CDR1 as LNHDA and CDR2 as SQIVND (reference sequence). The J segment lost 6 bases and the V segment lost 5 bases, leaving 11 bases of the junction unmatched. The CDR3 loop spans 16 amino acids. The chain's CDR3 is CASSSSGTGSAQPQHF. As DNA, the CDR3 is TGTGCCAGTAGTTCCTCCGGGACAGGGTCCGCTCAGCCCCAGCATTTT.

The J gene is TRBJ1-1, the V gene TRBV6-5; D is undetermined. The CDR3 consists of 12 residues. CDR1 and CDR2 (germline): MNHEY, SVGAGI. Trimming removed 2 bases from V and 4 bases from J, with 5 bases in between. For the CDR3, the DNA is TGTGCCAGCAGTTACCTGGGCACTGAAGCTTTCTTT. It encodes CASSYLGTEAFF.

This chain joins TRBV2 and TRBJ2-2; D possibly matches TRBD1 or TRBD2 (7 bases each). Trimming removed 4 bases at V and 6 bases at J, with 12 bases between. CDR1 is SNHLY, CDR2 FYNNEI, per germline. The CDR3 contains 14 residues. The CDR3 loop reads CASSGSGGAGELFF. The CDR3 DNA sequence: TGTGCCAGCAGTGGATCAGGGGGGGCCGGGGAGCTGTTTTTT. The whole variable domain, remainder taken from reference TRBV2 and TRBJ2-2, is EPEVTQTPSHQVTQMGQEVILRCVPISNHLYFYWYRQILGQKVEFLVSFYNNEISEKSEIFDDQFSVERPDGSNFTLKIRSTKLEDSAMYFCASSGSGGAGELFFGEGSRLTVL.

V gene TRBV6-6 combines with J gene TRBJ1-3; D might be TRBD1 (5 bases). The germline V and J ends were trimmed by 10 bases and 1 base, with 17 bases remaining between them. The CDR3 length is 15 residues. CDR1 and CDR2 (germline): MNHNY, SVGAGI (reference sequence). The CDR3 DNA is TGTGCCACCTCAGAGGGGCCTGGATCTGGAAACACCATATATTTT. Amino acid sequence: CATSEGPGSGNTIYF.

The table lists this clone with a count of one. The chain couples TRBV6-1 to TRBJ1-4; D not resolved. The ends were cut back, 2 bases at V and 8 bases at J, with 6 bases in the middle. The CDR3 contains 12 residues. Germline V gene lookup returns CDR1 MNHNS and CDR2 SASEGT. Written as DNA, the CDR3 is TGTGCCAGCAGTGAATTGCGGGAAAAACTGTTTTTT. The encoded protein is CASSELREKLFF.

The chain combines TRBV6-6 with TRBJ2-1; 10 nucleotides align to TRBD2. The germline V gene encodes CDR1 MNHNY and CDR2 SVGAGI (reference sequence). This CDR3 region has 16 residues. The V and J ends lost 4 bases and 6 bases, in that order; junction bases with no gene match: 9. The CDR3 sequence is CASSSLGASGSNEQFF. In DNA, the CDR3 is TGTGCCAGCAGTTCTTTGGGGGCTAGCGGGAGCAATGAGCAGTTCTTC.

The V call is TRBV7-8, the J call TRBJ2-3; D call uncertain. CDR1 is SGHVS and CDR2 is FQNEAQ in the germline V gene. The V end lost 2 bases, the J end lost 1 base, and 4 bases lay between the germline ends. The CDR3 contains 13 residues. CDR3 sequence (DNA): TGTGCCAGCAGCTTATCCGGCACAGATACGCAGTATTTT. Amino acid sequence: CASSLSGTDTQYF.

The chain joins TRBV14 to TRBJ2-1; no reliable D call. The CDR3 contains 11 residues. Germline V gene sequence: CDR1 SGHDN, CDR2 FVKESK. V was clipped by 5 bases and J by 5 bases, with 4 bases between them. Here the CDR3 DNA reads TGTGCCAGCAGCAACCACAATGAGCAGTTCTTC. It encodes CASSNHNEQFF.

The chain joins TRBV4-3 to TRBJ2-2; tentative D call: TRBD2 (5 bases). The CDR3 loop spans 15 amino acids. Deletions cut 1 base from V and 3 bases from J, with 9 bases between. Germline V gene lookup returns CDR1 LGHNA and CDR2 YSLEER. The CDR3 protein is CASSQGDYYTGELFF. CDR3 coding DNA: TGCGCCAGCAGCCAAGGTGACTATTACACCGGGGAGCTGTTTTTT.

The chain is built from TRBV9 and TRBJ1-5; the D gene is possibly TRBD1 (6 bases). Trimming shortened V by 4 bases and J by 0 bases, and 23 bases separated the two germline ends. Germline V lookup: CDR1 SGDLS, CDR2 YYNGEE. This CDR3 has 19 amino acids. The CDR3 DNA follows: TGTGCCAGCAGCCCAAGTCCTCGGGACACCCAATATAGCAATCAGCCCCAGCATTTT. Translated, it gives CASSPSPRDTQYSNQPQHF.